This TCR beta chain was recovered during a study of control samples from healthy donors and cancer patients. TCRdb's table, derived via immunoSEQ multiplex PCR, lists solely in-frame clones and lacks some. The table shows roughly 130,000 clones, with roughly 94% occurring only once. Germline values: CDR1 MDHEN, CDR2 SYDVKM. CDR3 size: 16 residues. V was cut by 2 bases and J by 1 base, with 14 bases left in between. The origin of this receptor is a man aged 25 to 40 in good health. Material for sequencing was blood. The chain uses TRBV28 and TRBJ1-2, with D unclear. CDR3 nucleotides: TGTGCCAGCAGTTTAATCGGCGGCGACCTTAACTATGGCTACACCTTC. Its translation: CASSLIGGDLNYGYTF.